This TCR beta chain was retrieved from a study of T cell responses to AZD1222 COVID-19 vaccine. The assay was immunoSEQ multiplex PCR, and TCRdb's table has in-frame clones only and misses some. The sample shows around 53,000 clones, approximately 85% of them seen only once. This clonotype originated in an adult in good health. The sample consisted of peripheral blood, taken on day 0 of MenACWY control vaccination.

CDR3 bases: TGCGCCAGCAGCCAAGATCGGGCAGGGTTACGGACTGAGCAGTTCTTC. This encodes CASSQDRAGLRTEQFF. V gene TRBV4-3 combines with J gene TRBJ2-1; tentative D call: TRBD1 (5 bases). V dropped 0 bases and J dropped 9 bases, with 18 bases sitting between them. CDR1 is LGHNA and CDR2 is YSLEER in the germline V gene. The length of the CDR3 is 16 residues.